This TCR beta chain was sequenced during a study of blood T cell repertoires in COVID-19. About the research overall: Sites across the United States, Italy and Spain contributed samples from acute and convalescent COVID-19.

The V end lost 0 bases, the J end lost 4 bases, and 13 bases lay between the germline ends. Per the germline V gene, CDR1 is SGHRS and CDR2 is YFSETQ. CDR3 length: 15 amino acids. Per the authors' pipeline: Nucleated cell counts were estimated from reference gene primer amplification. Here immunoSEQ multiplex PCR was the method, and the copy in TCRdb shows in-frame clones only, minus some. Clonal size and the V and J genes are those of that table, whereas D and trimming came from the DNA. Among a few hundred thousand clones listed, nearly 90% were seen once. The sequenced sample was peripheral blood. The chain has TRBV5-1 and TRBJ2-5; D perhaps matches TRBD2 (6 bases). The sequence derives from a man between 18 and 35 years old with active or convalescent COVID-19. CDR3 sequence reads: CASSLDRGTSETQYF. The CDR3 bases are TGCGCCAGCAGCTTGGACCGGGGGACCTCAGAGACCCAGTACTTC.